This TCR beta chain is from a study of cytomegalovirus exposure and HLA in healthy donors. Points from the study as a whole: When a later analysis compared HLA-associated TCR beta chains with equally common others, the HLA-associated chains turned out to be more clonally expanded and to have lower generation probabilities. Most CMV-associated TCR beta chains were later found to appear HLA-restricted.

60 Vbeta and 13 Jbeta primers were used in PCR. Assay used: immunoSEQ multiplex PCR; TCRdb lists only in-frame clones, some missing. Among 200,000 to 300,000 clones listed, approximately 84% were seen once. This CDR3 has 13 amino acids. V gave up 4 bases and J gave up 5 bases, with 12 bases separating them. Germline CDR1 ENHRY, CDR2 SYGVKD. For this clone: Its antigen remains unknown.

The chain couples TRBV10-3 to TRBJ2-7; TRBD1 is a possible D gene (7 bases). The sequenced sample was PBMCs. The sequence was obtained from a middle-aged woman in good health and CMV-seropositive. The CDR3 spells CAISGQGLDEQYF. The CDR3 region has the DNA TGTGCCATCAGTGGACAGGGACTGGACGAGCAGTACTTC.